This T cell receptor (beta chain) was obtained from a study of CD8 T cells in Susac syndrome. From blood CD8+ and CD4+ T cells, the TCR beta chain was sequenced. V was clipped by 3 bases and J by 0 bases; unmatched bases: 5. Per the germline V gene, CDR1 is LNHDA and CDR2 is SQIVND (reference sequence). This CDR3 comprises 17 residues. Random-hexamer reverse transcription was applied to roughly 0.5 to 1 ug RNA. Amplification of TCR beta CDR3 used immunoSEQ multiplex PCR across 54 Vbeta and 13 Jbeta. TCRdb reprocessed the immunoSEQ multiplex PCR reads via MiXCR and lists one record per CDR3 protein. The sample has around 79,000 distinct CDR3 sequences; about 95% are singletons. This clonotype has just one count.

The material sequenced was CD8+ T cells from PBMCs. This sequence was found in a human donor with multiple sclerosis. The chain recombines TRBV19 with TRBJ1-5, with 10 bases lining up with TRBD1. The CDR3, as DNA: TGTGCCAGTAGTATTGGGACAGGGGATTATAGCAATCAGCCCCAGCATTTT. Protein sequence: CASSIGTGDYSNQPQHF. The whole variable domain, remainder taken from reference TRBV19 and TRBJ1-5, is DGGITQSPKYLFRKEGQNVTLSCEQNLNHDAMYWYRQDPGQGLRLIYYSQIVNDFQKGDIAEGYSVSREKKESFPLTVTSAQKNPTAFYLCASSIGTGDYSNQPQHFGDGTRLSIL.